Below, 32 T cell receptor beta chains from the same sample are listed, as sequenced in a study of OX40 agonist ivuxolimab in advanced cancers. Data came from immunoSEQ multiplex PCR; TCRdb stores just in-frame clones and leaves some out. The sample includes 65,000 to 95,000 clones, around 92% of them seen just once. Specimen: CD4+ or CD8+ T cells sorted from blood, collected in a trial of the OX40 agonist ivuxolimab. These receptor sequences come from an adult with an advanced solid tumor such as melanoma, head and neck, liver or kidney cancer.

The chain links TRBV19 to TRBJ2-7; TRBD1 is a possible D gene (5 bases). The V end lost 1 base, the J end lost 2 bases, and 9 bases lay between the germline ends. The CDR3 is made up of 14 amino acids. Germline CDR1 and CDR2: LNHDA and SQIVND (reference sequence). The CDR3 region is CASSIAGSTYEQYF. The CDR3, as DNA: TGTGCCAGTAGTATAGCAGGGTCGACCTACGAGCAGTACTTC.

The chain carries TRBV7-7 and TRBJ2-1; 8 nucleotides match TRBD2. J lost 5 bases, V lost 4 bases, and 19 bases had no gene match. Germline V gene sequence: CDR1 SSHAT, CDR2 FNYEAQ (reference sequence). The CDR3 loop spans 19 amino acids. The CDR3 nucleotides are TGTGCCAGCAGCTCCGGAGTCGGGGGGGAACCGTCCCTTCACAATGAGCAGTTCTTC. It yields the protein CASSSGVGGEPSLHNEQFF.

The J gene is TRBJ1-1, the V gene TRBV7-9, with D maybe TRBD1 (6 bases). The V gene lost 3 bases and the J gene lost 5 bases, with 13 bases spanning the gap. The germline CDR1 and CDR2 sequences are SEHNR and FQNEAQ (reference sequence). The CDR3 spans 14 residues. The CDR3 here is CASSFSEGGTEAFF. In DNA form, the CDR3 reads TGTGCCAGCAGCTTCAGCGAAGGGGGGACTGAAGCTTTCTTT.

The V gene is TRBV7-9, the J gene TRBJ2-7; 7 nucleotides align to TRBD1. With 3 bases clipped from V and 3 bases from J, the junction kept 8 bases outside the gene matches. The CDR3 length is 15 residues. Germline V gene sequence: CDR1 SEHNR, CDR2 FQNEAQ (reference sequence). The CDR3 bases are TGTGCCAGCAGCTTCCTTGACAGGGTAGACTACGAGCAGTACTTC. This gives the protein CASSFLDRVDYEQYF.

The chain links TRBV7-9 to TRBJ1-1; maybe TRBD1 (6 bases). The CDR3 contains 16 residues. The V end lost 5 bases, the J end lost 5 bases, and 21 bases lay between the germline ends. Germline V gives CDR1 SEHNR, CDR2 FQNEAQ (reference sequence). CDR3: CASSRVGAGAGTEAFF. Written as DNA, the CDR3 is TGTGCCAGCAGCCGCGTGGGAGCGGGGGCTGGGACTGAAGCTTTCTTT.

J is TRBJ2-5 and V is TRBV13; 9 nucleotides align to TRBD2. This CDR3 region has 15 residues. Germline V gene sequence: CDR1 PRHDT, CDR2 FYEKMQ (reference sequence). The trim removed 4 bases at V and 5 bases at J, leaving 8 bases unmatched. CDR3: CASSSAGLAGETQYF. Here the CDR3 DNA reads TGTGCCAGCAGCTCCGCGGGACTAGCAGGCGAGACCCAGTACTTC.

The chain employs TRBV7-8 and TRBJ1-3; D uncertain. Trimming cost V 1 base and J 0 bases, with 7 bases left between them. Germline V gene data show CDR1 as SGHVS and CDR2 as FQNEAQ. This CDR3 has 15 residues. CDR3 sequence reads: CASSLDGSSGNTIYF. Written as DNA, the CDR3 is TGTGCCAGCAGCTTAGACGGCAGCTCTGGAAACACCATATATTTT.

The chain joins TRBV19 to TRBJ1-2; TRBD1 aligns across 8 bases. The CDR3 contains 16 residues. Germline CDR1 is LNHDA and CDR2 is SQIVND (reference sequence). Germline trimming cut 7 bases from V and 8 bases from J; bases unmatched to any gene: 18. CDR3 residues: CASIGRQGTGDLGYTF. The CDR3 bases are TGTGCCAGTATAGGCCGTCAAGGGACAGGAGACTTGGGCTACACCTTC.

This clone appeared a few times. The CDR3 sequence: CASSELGLPGDGYTF. Written as DNA, the CDR3 is TGTGCCAGCAGTGAACTGGGACTTCCGGGGGATGGCTACACCTTC. The chain uses TRBV2 and TRBJ1-2, with D perhaps TRBD1 (5 bases). Germline CDR1 reads SNHLY; CDR2 reads FYNNEI. Trimming left V 2 bases short and J 6 bases short, with 16 bases between. This CDR3 region has 15 residues. Complete variable domain (other parts from reference TRBV2 and TRBJ1-2): EPEVTQTPSHQVTQMGQEVILRCVPISNHLYFYWYRQILGQKVEFLVSFYNNEISEKSEIFDDQFSVERPDGSNFTLKIRSTKLEDSAMYFCASSELGLPGDGYTFGSGTRLTVV.

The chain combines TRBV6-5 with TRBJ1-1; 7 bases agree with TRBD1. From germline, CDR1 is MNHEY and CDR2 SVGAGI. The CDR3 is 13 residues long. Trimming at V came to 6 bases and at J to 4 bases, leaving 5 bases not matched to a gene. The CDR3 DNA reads TGTGCCAGCAGACCTGGACAGGCCACTGAAGCTTTCTTT. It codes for CASRPGQATEAFF.

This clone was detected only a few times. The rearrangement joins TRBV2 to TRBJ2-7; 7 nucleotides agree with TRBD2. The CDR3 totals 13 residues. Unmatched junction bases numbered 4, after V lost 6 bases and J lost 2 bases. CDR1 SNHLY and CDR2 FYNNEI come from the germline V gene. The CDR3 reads CASRASGTYEQYF. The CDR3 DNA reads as TGTGCCAGCAGAGCCAGCGGGACCTACGAGCAGTACTTC.

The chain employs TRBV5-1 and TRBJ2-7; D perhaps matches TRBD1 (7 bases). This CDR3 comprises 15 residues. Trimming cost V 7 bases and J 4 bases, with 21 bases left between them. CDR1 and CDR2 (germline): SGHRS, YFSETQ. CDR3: CASGGTESGSYEQYF. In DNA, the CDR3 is TGCGCCAGCGGGGGGACAGAATCAGGGAGTTACGAGCAGTACTTC.

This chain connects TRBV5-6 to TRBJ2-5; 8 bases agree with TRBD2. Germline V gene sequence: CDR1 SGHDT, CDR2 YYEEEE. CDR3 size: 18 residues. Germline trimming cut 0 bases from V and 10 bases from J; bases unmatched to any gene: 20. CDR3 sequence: CASSLAGWRAGARGGQYF. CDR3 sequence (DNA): TGTGCCAGCAGCTTGGCCGGGTGGAGAGCGGGGGCCCGGGGGGGCCAGTACTTC.

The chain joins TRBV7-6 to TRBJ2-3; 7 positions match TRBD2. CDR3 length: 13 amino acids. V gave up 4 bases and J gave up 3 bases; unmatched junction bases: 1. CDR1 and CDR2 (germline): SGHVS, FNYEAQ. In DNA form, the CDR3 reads TGTGCCAGCAGCTGGGGGGGGACAGATACGCAGTATTTT. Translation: CASSWGGTDTQYF.

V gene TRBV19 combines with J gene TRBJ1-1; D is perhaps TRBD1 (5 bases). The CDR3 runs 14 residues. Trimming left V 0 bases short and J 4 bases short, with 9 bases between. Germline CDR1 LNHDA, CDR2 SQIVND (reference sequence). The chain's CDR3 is CASSIELGGTEAFF. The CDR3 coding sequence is TGTGCCAGTAGTATAGAGTTGGGGGGCACTGAAGCTTTCTTT.

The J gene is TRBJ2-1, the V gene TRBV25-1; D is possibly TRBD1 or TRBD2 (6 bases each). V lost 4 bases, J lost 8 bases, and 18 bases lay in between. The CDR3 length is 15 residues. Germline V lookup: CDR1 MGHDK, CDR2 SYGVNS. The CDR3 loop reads CASSGGLGGPDEQFF. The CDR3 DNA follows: TGTGCCAGCAGTGGGGGTCTAGGGGGGCCGGATGAGCAGTTCTTC.

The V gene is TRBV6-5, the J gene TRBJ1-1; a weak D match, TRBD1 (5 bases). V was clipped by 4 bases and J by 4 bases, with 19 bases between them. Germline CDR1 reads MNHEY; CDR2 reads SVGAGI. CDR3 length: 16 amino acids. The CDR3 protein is CASSWGLGGFGTEAFF. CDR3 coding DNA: TGTGCCAGCAGTTGGGGGTTGGGAGGGTTCGGCACTGAAGCTTTCTTT.

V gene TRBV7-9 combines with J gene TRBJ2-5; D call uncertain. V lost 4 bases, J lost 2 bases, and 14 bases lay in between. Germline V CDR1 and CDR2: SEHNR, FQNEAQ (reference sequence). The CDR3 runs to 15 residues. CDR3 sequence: CASSSRVAAQETQYF. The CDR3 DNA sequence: TGTGCCAGCAGCTCGAGAGTCGCTGCGCAAGAGACCCAGTACTTC.

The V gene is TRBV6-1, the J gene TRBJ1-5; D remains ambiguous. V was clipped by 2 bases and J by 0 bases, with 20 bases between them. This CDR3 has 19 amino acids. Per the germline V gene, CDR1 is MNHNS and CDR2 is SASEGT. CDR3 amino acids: CASSEWPLWENDSNQPQHF. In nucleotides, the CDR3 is TGTGCCAGCAGTGAATGGCCCCTCTGGGAAAATGATAGCAATCAGCCCCAGCATTTT.

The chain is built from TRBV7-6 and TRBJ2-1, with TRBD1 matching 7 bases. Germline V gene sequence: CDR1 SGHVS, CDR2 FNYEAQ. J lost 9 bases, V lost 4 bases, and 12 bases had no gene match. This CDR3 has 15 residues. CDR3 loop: CASSSEGGAFGEQFF. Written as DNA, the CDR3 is TGTGCCAGCAGCTCAGAAGGGGGCGCATTCGGTGAGCAGTTCTTC.

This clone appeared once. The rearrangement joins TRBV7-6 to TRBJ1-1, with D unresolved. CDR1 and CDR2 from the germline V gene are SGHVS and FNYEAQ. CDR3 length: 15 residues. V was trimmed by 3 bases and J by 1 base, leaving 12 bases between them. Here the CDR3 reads CASSFPLRENTEAFF. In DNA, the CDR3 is TGTGCCAGCAGCTTTCCTCTCCGGGAGAACACTGAAGCTTTCTTT.

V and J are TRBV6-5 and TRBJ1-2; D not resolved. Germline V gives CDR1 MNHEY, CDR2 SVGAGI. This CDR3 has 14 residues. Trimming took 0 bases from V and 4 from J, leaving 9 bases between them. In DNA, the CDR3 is TGTGCCAGCAGTTACTCGTTTACGCCCTATGGCTACACCTTC. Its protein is CASSYSFTPYGYTF.

CDR3 sequence reads: CAWSVSGAQSPLHF. The CDR3 DNA is TGTGCCTGGAGTGTATCGGGGGCCCAATCACCCCTCCACTTT. This chain links TRBV30 with TRBJ1-6, with D perhaps matching TRBD1 (6 bases). The CDR3 covers 14 residues. V gave up 0 bases and J gave up 10 bases, with 13 bases separating them. CDR1 GTSNPN and CDR2 SVGIG come from the germline V gene (reference sequence).

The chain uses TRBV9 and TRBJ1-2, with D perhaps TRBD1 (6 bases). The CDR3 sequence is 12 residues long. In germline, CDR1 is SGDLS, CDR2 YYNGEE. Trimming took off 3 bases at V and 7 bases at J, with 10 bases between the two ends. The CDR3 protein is CASSAGVFGYTF. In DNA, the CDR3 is TGTGCCAGCAGCGCAGGGGTCTTTGGCTACACCTTC.

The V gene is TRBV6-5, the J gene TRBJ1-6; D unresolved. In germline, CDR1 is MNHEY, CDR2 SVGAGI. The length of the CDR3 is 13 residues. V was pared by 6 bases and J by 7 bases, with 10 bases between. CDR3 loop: CASSYGENSPLHF. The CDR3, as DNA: TGTGCCAGCAGCTACGGTGAAAATTCACCCCTCCACTTT.

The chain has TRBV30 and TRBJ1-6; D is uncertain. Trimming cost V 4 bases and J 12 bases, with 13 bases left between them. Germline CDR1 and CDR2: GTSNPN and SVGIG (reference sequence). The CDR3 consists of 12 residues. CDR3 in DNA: TGTGCCTGGAAGGGCCAGGCGGTACCCCTCCACTTT. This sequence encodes CAWKGQAVPLHF. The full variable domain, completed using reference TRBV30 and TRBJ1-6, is SQTIHQWPATLVQPVGSPLSLECTVEGTSNPNLYWYRQAAGRGLQLLFYSVGIGQISSEVPQNLSASRPQDRQFILSSKKLLLSDSGFYLCAWKGQAVPLHFGNGTRLTVT.

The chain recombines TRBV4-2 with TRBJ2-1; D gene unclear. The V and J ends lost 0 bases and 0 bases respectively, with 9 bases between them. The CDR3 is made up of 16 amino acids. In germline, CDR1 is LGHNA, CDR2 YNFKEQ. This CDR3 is CASSQEARSSYNEQFF. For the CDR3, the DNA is TGTGCCAGCAGCCAAGAAGCTAGGAGCTCCTACAATGAGCAGTTCTTC.

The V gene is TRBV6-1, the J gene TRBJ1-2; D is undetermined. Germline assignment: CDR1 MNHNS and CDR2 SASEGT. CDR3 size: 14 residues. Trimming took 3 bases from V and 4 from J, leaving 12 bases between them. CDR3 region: CASSEVGDSYGYTF. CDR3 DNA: TGTGCCAGCAGTGAGGTCGGGGATTCCTATGGCTACACCTTC.

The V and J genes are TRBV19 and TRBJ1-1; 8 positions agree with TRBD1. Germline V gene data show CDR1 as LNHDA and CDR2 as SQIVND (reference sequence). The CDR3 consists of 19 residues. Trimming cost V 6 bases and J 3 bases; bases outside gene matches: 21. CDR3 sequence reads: CASSPGYGISGGIDTEAFF. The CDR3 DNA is TGTGCCAGTAGCCCCGGATACGGAATATCAGGGGGCATAGACACTGAAGCTTTCTTT.

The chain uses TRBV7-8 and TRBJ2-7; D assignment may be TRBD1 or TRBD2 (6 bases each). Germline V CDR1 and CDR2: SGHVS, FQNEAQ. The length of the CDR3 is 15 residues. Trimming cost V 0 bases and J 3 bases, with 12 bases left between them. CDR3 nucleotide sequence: TGTGCCAGCAGCTTAGCGGGGGGCGAATACTACGAGCAGTACTTC. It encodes CASSLAGGEYYEQYF.

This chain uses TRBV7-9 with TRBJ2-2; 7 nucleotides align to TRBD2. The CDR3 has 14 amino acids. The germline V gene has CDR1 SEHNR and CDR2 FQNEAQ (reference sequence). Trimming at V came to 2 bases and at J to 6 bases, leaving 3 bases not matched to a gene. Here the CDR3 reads CASSLKRGPGELFF. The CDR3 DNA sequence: TGTGCCAGCAGCTTAAAGCGGGGACCCGGGGAGCTGTTTTTT.

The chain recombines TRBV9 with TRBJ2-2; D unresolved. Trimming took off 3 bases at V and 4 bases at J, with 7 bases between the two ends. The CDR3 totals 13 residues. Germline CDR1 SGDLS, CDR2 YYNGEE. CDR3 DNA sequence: TGTGCCAGCAGCGAAGGAACCACCGGGGAGCTGTTTTTT. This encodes CASSEGTTGELFF.